The present T cell receptor beta chain was sequenced within a study of shared clonotypes between healthy human individuals. V was pared by 4 bases and J by 3 bases, with 6 bases of the junction left unmatched. CDR1 SGHRS and CDR2 YFSETQ come from the germline V gene. CDR3 length equals 15 residues. Produced via immunoSEQ multiplex PCR; TCRdb's table is partial and in-frame only. This sample yields some 1.5 million clones, of which around 97% are seen a single time; approximately 1% belongs to the top ten. Donors comprised healthy HIV-negative adults lacking recent acute infections or vaccinations. This sequence was found in a man aged 25 to 45 in good health. The sample was naive CD4+ T cells sorted from blood. Noted subset: CD45RA+ positively selected. The chain links TRBV5-1 to TRBJ2-1, with TRBD2 identical over 8 bases. Here the CDR3 reads CASSPAGGNYNEQFF. The CDR3 DNA follows: TGCGCCAGCAGCCCGGCGGGGGGAAACTACAATGAGCAGTTCTTC.